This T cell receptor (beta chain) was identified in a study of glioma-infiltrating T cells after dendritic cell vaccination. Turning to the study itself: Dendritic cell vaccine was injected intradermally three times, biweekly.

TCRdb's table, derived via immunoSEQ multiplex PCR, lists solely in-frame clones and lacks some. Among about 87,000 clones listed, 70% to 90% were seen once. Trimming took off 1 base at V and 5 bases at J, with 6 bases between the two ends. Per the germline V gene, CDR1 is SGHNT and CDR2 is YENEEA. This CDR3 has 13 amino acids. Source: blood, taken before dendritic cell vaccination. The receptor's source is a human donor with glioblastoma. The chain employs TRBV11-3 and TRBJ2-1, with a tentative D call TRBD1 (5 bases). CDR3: CASSLVGDNEQFF. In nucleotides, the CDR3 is TGTGCCAGCAGCTTAGTAGGGGACAATGAGCAGTTCTTC.